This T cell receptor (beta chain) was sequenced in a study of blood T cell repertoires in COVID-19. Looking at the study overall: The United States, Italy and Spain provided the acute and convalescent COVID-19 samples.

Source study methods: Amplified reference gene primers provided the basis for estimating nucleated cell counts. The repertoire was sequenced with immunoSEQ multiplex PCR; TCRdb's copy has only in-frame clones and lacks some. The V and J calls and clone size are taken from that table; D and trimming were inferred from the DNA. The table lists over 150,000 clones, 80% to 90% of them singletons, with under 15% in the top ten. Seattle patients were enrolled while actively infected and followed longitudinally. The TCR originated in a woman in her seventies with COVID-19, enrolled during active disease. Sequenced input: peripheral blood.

CDR3 loop: CATSGQGRAEAFF. The CDR3 DNA sequence: TGTGCCACCTCCGGACAGGGGAGGGCTGAAGCTTTCTTT. The rearrangement uses TRBV10-3 and TRBJ1-1; 9 bases match TRBD1. Trimming removed 10 bases from V and 6 bases from J; junction bases left unmatched: 9. Germline CDR1 ENHRY, CDR2 SYGVKD. The CDR3 is 13 residues long.